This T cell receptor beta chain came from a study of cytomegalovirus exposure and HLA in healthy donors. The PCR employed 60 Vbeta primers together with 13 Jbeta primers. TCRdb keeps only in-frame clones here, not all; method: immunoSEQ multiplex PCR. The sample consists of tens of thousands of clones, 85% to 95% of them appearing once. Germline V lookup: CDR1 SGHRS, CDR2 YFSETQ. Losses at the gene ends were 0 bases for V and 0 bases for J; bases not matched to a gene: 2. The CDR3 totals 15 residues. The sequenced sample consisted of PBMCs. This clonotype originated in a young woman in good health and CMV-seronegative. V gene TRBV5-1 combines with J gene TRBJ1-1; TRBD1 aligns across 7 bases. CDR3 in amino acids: CASSLDGQVNTEAFF. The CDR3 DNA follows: TGCGCCAGCAGCTTGGACGGACAGGTGAACACTGAAGCTTTCTTT. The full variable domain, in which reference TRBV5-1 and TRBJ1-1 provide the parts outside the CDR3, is KAGVTQTPRYLIKTRGQQVTLSCSPISGHRSVSWYQQTPGQGLQFLFEYFSETQRNKGNFPGRFSGRQFSNSRSEMNVSTLELGDSALYLCASSLDGQVNTEAFFGQGTRLTVV.